These 22 T cell receptor beta chains originate from one sample sequenced in a study of T cell responses to AZD1222 COVID-19 vaccine. Assay used: immunoSEQ multiplex PCR; TCRdb lists only in-frame clones, some missing. The sample contains 100,000 to 150,000 clones, around 88% of which appear only once. The sample in question was peripheral blood, obtained on day 0 of MenACWY control vaccination. The source is an adult in good health.

The CDR3 reads CASSFPLLEQFF. In DNA form, the CDR3 reads TGTGCCAGCAGTTTCCCACTCCTTGAGCAGTTCTTC. The chain carries TRBV12-3 or TRBV12-4 and TRBJ2-1; D is undetermined. The CDR3 has 12 residues. The V gene lost 3 bases and the J gene lost 9 bases, with 9 bases spanning the gap.

The chain employs TRBV6-4 and TRBJ2-2, with TRBD1 identical over 11 bases. Losses at the gene ends were 0 bases for V and 5 bases for J; bases not matched to a gene: 5. Per the germline V gene, CDR1 is MRHNA and CDR2 is SNTAGT. The CDR3 has 17 residues. CDR3: CASSDSKDRGHTGELFF. DNA for the CDR3: TGTGCCAGCAGTGACTCAAAGGACAGGGGGCATACCGGGGAGCTGTTTTTT.

Remarks on this clone: A junction end diverges from the germline sequence, so it may reflect a read error. V is TRBV3-1 (or the pseudogene TRBV3-2) and J is TRBJ2-7, with 7 bases fitting TRBD1. In germline, CDR1 is LGHDT, CDR2 YNNKEL (reference sequence). The CDR3 is made up of 11 amino acids. CDR3 in amino acids: CASSRGQAILF. Here the CDR3 DNA reads TGTGCCAGCAGCCGCGGACAGGCCATCCTATTC.

The genes are TRBV29-1 and TRBJ1-1; D gene unclear. Germline CDR1 is SQVTM and CDR2 is ANQGSEA. The CDR3 sequence is 12 residues long. Trimming stripped 7 bases from V and 5 bases from J, with 14 bases between. The CDR3 region has the DNA TGCAGCGCAGACACGGCCGAGACTGAAGCTTTCTTT. Its protein product is CSADTAETEAFF.

This clone came up a few times. The V gene is TRBV30, the J gene TRBJ2-2; D gene unclear. V dropped 5 bases and J dropped 6 bases, with 10 bases sitting between them. The germline V gene encodes CDR1 GTSNPN and CDR2 SVGIG (reference sequence). The CDR3 covers 12 residues. CDR3 in DNA: TGTGCCTGGGGCCGGAGCTCCGGGGAGCTGTTTTTT. Translated: CAWGRSSGELFF.

The chain is built from TRBV19 and TRBJ2-6; D not resolved. CDR3 length: 15 residues. CDR1 and CDR2 from the germline V gene are LNHDA and SQIVND (reference sequence). The V end lost 6 bases, the J end lost 4 bases, and 13 bases lay between the germline ends. This CDR3 is CASSQATRGANVLTF. The CDR3 DNA reads TGTGCCAGTAGCCAAGCAACCAGGGGGGCCAACGTCCTGACTTTC. Combining the CDR3 with reference TRBV19 and TRBJ2-6 gives the whole variable domain DGGITQSPKYLFRKEGQNVTLSCEQNLNHDAMYWYRQDPGQGLRLIYYSQIVNDFQKGDIAEGYSVSREKKESFPLTVTSAQKNPTAFYLCASSQATRGANVLTFGAGSRLTVL.

CDR3 residues: CASSYYDLVETQYF. DNA for the CDR3: TGTGCCAGCAGTTACTACGATCTTGTAGAGACCCAGTACTTC. The rearrangement uses TRBV6-2 or TRBV6-3 and TRBJ2-5, with no clear D. Between the trimmed V and J ends, which lost 1 base and 4 bases, there was a span of 10 bases. The CDR3 is 14 amino acids. Germline V gives CDR1 MNHEY, CDR2 SVGEGT.

The V call is TRBV11-3, the J call TRBJ1-2; 7 positions agree with TRBD1. CDR1 is SGHNT and CDR2 is YENEEA in the germline V gene. After removal of 2 bases from V and 2 bases from J, the junction contained 8 bases not matched to a gene. CDR3 size: 16 residues. The CDR3 bases are TGTGCCAGCAGCTTACATCGACAGGGTGAGAACTATGGCTACACCTTC. Its translation: CASSLHRQGENYGYTF.

The V and J genes are TRBV11-3 and TRBJ1-2, with 12 nucleotides matching TRBD1. The ends lost 5 bases at V and 4 bases at J; junction bases unmatched: 5. The CDR3 runs to 15 residues. Germline V CDR1 and CDR2: SGHNT, YENEEA. The CDR3 coding sequence is TGTGCCAGCAGCCCTCGGGACAGGGGGCTCTATGGCTACACCTTC. Translating it yields CASSPRDRGLYGYTF.

This clone came up once. The chain recombines TRBV6-2 or TRBV6-3 with TRBJ1-5; D is ambiguous. The germline V and J ends were trimmed by 3 bases and 2 bases, with 2 bases remaining between them. Per the germline V gene, CDR1 is MNHEY and CDR2 is SVGEGT. The CDR3 loop spans 12 amino acids. The DNA for the CDR3 is TGTGCCAGCAGTTATGGCAATCAGCCCCAGCATTTT. This encodes CASSYGNQPQHF.

V usage is TRBV27 and J usage is TRBJ2-5; no reliable D call. CDR1 is MNHEY, CDR2 SMNVEV, per germline (reference sequence). The CDR3 totals 16 residues. The germline V and J ends were trimmed by 3 bases and 2 bases, with 16 bases remaining between them. The CDR3 sequence is CASSFNPQWPQETQYF. Here the CDR3 DNA reads TGTGCCAGCAGTTTTAACCCCCAGTGGCCACAAGAGACCCAGTACTTC.

This clone was picked up many times. Other DNA sequences of this sample code for an identical CDR3. The chain employs TRBV5-1 and TRBJ2-7; D ambiguous. The CDR3 is made up of 11 amino acids. The germline V and J ends were trimmed by 3 bases and 3 bases, with 4 bases remaining between them. Germline V gene sequence: CDR1 SGHRS, CDR2 YFSETQ. The CDR3 is CASSSLYEQYF. Written as DNA, the CDR3 is TGCGCCAGCAGCTCTCTCTACGAGCAGTACTTC.

The V gene is TRBV9, the J gene TRBJ2-3; D remains ambiguous. Trimming removed 1 base at V and 5 bases at J, with 5 bases between. The germline V gene encodes CDR1 SGDLS and CDR2 YYNGEE. CDR3 length: 12 amino acids. As DNA, the CDR3 is TGTGCCAGCAGCGTACAAGGAGATACGCAGTATTTT. It is translated as CASSVQGDTQYF.

This clone came up once. The chain is built from TRBV25-1 and TRBJ2-1; 7 bases are shared with TRBD2. V shed 1 base and J 0 bases; nucleotides not matched to a gene: 0. Germline V gene lookup returns CDR1 MGHDK and CDR2 SYGVNS. The CDR3 runs 15 residues. The CDR3, as DNA: TGTGCCAGCAGTGAATGGGGGGGCTCCTACAATGAGCAGTTCTTC. Translation gives CASSEWGGSYNEQFF.

The rearrangement joins TRBV29-1 to TRBJ1-2; D remains ambiguous. Germline V gene data show CDR1 as SQVTM and CDR2 as ANQGSEA. This CDR3 has 12 residues. Trimming removed 4 bases from V and 5 bases from J, with 11 bases in between. The CDR3 region has the DNA TGCAGCGTTGGTGGGTCAATATATGGCTACACCTTC. Protein product: CSVGGSIYGYTF.

This clone has a handful of counts. The rearrangement uses TRBV28 and TRBJ1-2; possibly TRBD1 for D (5 bases). CDR1 and CDR2 (germline): MDHEN, SYDVKM. The ends were cut back, 3 bases at V and 4 bases at J, with 9 bases in the middle. The CDR3 loop spans 13 amino acids. Written as DNA, the CDR3 is TGTGCCAGCAGTTTTCGGGGACTCTATGGCTACACCTTC. This codes for CASSFRGLYGYTF.

CDR3 sequence: CASSEEGAAQYF. The CDR3 DNA reads as TGTGCCAGCAGTGAAGAGGGGGCTGCGCAGTACTTC. The V gene is TRBV6-1, the J gene TRBJ2-7, with TRBD1 identical over 7 bases. CDR1 is MNHNS and CDR2 is SASEGT in the germline V gene. The length of the CDR3 is 12 residues. The trim removed 1 base at V and 9 bases at J, leaving 3 bases unmatched.

V usage is TRBV25-1 and J usage is TRBJ2-1; TRBD2 agrees at 9 bases. The CDR3 consists of 15 residues. Germline V gene lookup returns CDR1 MGHDK and CDR2 SYGVNS. After removal of 3 bases from V and 3 bases from J, the junction contained 3 bases not matched to a gene. The DNA of the CDR3 is TGTGCCAGCAGTGATGCTAGCGGGGACTACAATGAGCAGTTCTTC. Encoded protein: CASSDASGDYNEQFF.

The V call is TRBV29-1, the J call TRBJ2-5; D is unclear. The CDR3 is 14 residues long. The ends were cut back, 4 bases at V and 0 bases at J, with 12 bases in the middle. Germline V gene sequence: CDR1 SQVTM, CDR2 ANQGSEA. CDR3: CSVVHMAHQETQYF. In DNA form, the CDR3 reads TGCAGCGTTGTTCACATGGCACACCAAGAGACCCAGTACTTC.

This clone appeared once. The chain has TRBV18 and TRBJ2-7, with 9 bases aligning to TRBD1. V dropped 8 bases and J dropped 3; count of bases not matched to a gene: 8. In germline, CDR1 is KGHSH, CDR2 LQKENI. The CDR3 is 14 amino acids. CDR3 sequence: CASLLGQGSYEQYF. The CDR3 DNA follows: TGTGCCAGCCTCCTGGGACAGGGTAGCTACGAGCAGTACTTC.

The chain has TRBV20-1 and TRBJ2-7; TRBD1 might be the D (5 bases). From germline, CDR1 is DFQATT and CDR2 SNEGSKA (reference sequence). This CDR3 is built from 11 residues. Trimming shortened V by 5 bases and J by 7 bases, and 12 bases separated the two germline ends. Written as DNA, the CDR3 is TGCAGTGCTCGCAGGGAAAATGAGCAGTACTTC. Amino acids: CSARRENEQYF.

The chain combines TRBV9 with TRBJ1-5, with TRBD1 as a possible D gene (5 bases). The CDR3 is 14 residues long. V was trimmed by 0 bases and J by 6 bases, leaving 10 bases between them. CDR1 and CDR2 from the germline V gene are SGDLS and YYNGEE. CDR3 nucleotide sequence: TGTGCCAGCAGCGTAGGGGACGGCACTCAGCCCCAGCATTTT. Translation: CASSVGDGTQPQHF.